This T cell receptor beta chain was documented in a study of T-cell memory formation after mild COVID-19 (dated by TCRdb to the early 2020s). About the full investigation: TCR sequence clusters from the two donors were found to be largely donor specific. In a couple of donors, T-cell clones that expanded and contracted after mild COVID-19 were followed by sequencing TCRalpha and TCRbeta repertoires longitudinally. Two young, previously healthy adult volunteers, one female and one male, were included in the cohort.

Points the paper makes about the study in general: Clones that contracted from day 15 to 85 showed balanced CD4/CD8 phenotypes, whereas a second wave of clones that expanded from day 15 to 37 leaned towards CD4+. The detection of some responding clones in pre-infection memory suggests that pre-existing cross-reactive memory T cells joined the SARS-CoV-2 response. SARS-CoV-2 specificity was not confirmed for the second-wave clones peaking on day 37. Contracting CD4+ clones were found mainly in CM and EM memory subsets, while CD8+ clones were enriched in EMRA. Only a couple of mild cases were covered in the study, and larger cohorts including severe cases with pre-infection samples were considered necessary.

CDR3 length: 16 amino acids, cysteine to phenylalanine. Only the CDR3 region is kept as DNA, spanning 48 bases read in frame from base 1. CDR1 is given as MNHEY and CDR2 as SVGAGI, both from the germline V gene. V loses 6 bases, J loses 1 base, and the germline ends lie 16 bases apart. This clonotype has just a few counts. The clone's antigen remains unknown. The sample holds no much larger clone one base away, and base qualities are not on file. Ficoll-Paque density gradient centrifugation was the method used to isolate PBMCs. Sequenced using an Illumina NovaSeq 6000. TCRalpha and TCRbeta cDNA libraries were constructed by 5'RACE with constant-segment primers, with sample barcodes and unique molecular identifiers being introduced. RNA was extracted from every sample with Trizol reagent. Libraries were amplified in two PCR steps, with a second sample barcode and Illumina TruSeq adapters added in the second step. The libraries were sequenced on an Illumina NovaSeq using 2 x 150 bp paired-end reads. For the original study's pipeline: Demultiplexing of reads and collapsing into UMI-guided consensus sequences were performed with migec v1.2.7. Using mixcr v2.1.11, UMI consensuses were aligned to TRA and TRB V and J templates and then assembled into clonotypes. Expanded or contracted clonotypes were those called significant by both edgeR and NoisET, with noise models trained on biological replicates. For edgeR calls, the cutoffs were a false discovery rate-adjusted p below 0.01 and a log2 fold-change threshold of 1. As an exploratory analysis of dynamics, max-normalized trajectories of the 1000 most abundant clonotypes were examined by PCA with hierarchical clustering. Separately sequenced CD4+ and CD8+ repertoires were used to assign a CD4 or CD8 phenotype to each responding clone. The public reads were reanalyzed by TCRdb: fastp trimming at Q25, MiXCR alignment, in-frame beta chains only. Rows merge per CDR3 protein into single entries with the most common DNA and genes. These V and J calls rely on TCRdb rather than the paper's analysis. Counted in this sample were approximately 150,000 distinct CDR3 sequences; more than 12% of them appeared once. 13% to 15% of the sample is held by the ten biggest clonotypes.

Sequencing was done on a sample of PBMCs or a T cell subset sorted from them (not recorded which). This sequence was found in an adult woman who had mild COVID-19 (a few samples of this study predate the infection). The sample titles of this study are shuffled in the database, so cell type and time point are left out; the donor was told from shared clones. The chain employs TRBV6-5 and TRBJ2-4; the D gene is perhaps TRBD2, from 6 matching bases. The DNA reads TGTGCCAGCAGCCCTTTGACGGCGGGGGCCAAAAACATTCAGTACTTC. Its product reads: CASSPLTAGAKNIQYF.